The next 30 T cell receptor beta chains were all read from a single sample in a study of blood T cells in healthy people across ages. A second roughly 7 to 12 cycle PCR used barcoded and J-beta primers. TCRdb itself ran the 5' RACE reads through MiXCR, one entry per CDR3 protein. The sample includes more than 600,000 distinct CDR3 sequences, about 25% seen only once; the top ten take around 9.2%. In addition, the sample was reused for a study of T cells of mothers and their children.

The sample was blood. These receptors all stem from a boy younger than 18 in good health.

This clonotype was found a few times. V usage is TRBV7-3 and J usage is TRBJ2-1, with TRBD1 matching over 8 bases. Germline assignment: CDR1 SGHTA and CDR2 FQGTGA. This CDR3 is built from 13 residues. Trimming cost V 6 bases and J 5 bases; bases outside gene matches: 3. CDR3: CASRQTGDNEQFF. The DNA of the CDR3 is TGTGCCAGCAGGCAGACAGGGGACAATGAGCAGTTCTTC.

V and J are TRBV29-1 and TRBJ1-2; D is undetermined. Germline V gene data show CDR1 as SQVTM and CDR2 as ANQGSEA. The CDR3 sequence is 11 residues long. The V gene lost 6 bases and the J gene lost 8 bases, with 13 bases spanning the gap. The CDR3 DNA sequence: TGCAGCGTCACCTCAAAGGGAGGCTACACCTTC. Translation: CSVTSKGGYTF.

This clonotype was recorded a few times. This chain joins TRBV7-6 and TRBJ2-2, with 8 nucleotides matching TRBD1. The CDR3 length is 19 residues. Losses at the gene ends were 5 bases for V and 1 base for J; bases not matched to a gene: 15. CDR1 and CDR2 (germline): SGHVS, FNYEAQ. CDR3 sequence: CASSHSKYTGTGNTGELFF. The CDR3 nucleotides read TGTGCCAGCAGCCATTCCAAATACACCGGGACAGGGAACACCGGGGAGCTGTTTTTT.

This clonotype has a handful of counts. The rearrangement joins TRBV28 to TRBJ2-5; D remains unclear. The closer fit of TRBJ2-7 to the DNA end suggests the J call may be wrong. Looked up from germline, CDR1 is MDHEN and CDR2 is SYDVKM. The length of the CDR3 is 13 residues. The CDR3 nucleotides read TGTGCCAGCAGTCCCCCTCCTTTGGGCGAGCAGTACTTC. It specifies CASSPPPLGEQYF.

J is TRBJ2-1 and V is TRBV11-2; 9 nucleotides agree with TRBD1. The J segment lost 8 bases and the V segment lost 2 bases, leaving 10 bases of the junction unmatched. The V gene's germline CDR1 is SGHAT and CDR2 FQNNGV. CDR3 length: 16 amino acids. The CDR3 sequence is CASSLTGDRDLDEQFF. CDR3 sequence (DNA): TGTGCCAGCAGCTTAACTGGGGACAGGGATCTCGATGAGCAGTTCTTC.

The chain uses TRBV6-4 and TRBJ2-2, with TRBD2 matching over 9 bases. The CDR3 is 14 residues long. Germline V gene sequence: CDR1 MRHNA, CDR2 SNTAGT. J gave up 3 bases and V 4 bases, and 0 bases lay outside the gene matches. The CDR3 sequence is CASSVAGDTGELFF. The CDR3 DNA sequence: TGTGCCAGCAGTGTAGCGGGAGACACCGGGGAGCTGTTTTTT.

This chain connects TRBV6-2 or TRBV6-3 to TRBJ2-1, with D possibly being TRBD2 (6 bases). The germline V gene has CDR1 MNHEY and CDR2 SVGEGT. V lost 8 bases to trimming and J lost 3 bases, with 20 bases between them. CDR3 length equals 16 residues. CDR3 sequence: CASVFRGLRGYNEQFF. The CDR3 region has the DNA TGTGCCAGCGTATTCCGGGGGTTGAGGGGCTACAATGAGCAGTTCTTC.

This chain joins TRBV2 and TRBJ2-5, with 9 bases matching TRBD1. J was trimmed by 3 bases and V by 4 bases; bases with no gene match: 6. The germline V gene encodes CDR1 SNHLY and CDR2 FYNNEI. The CDR3 runs to 15 residues. In nucleotides, the CDR3 is TGTGCCAGCAGTGGGGGGGACAGGGTAAAAGAGACCCAGTACTTC. Protein sequence: CASSGGDRVKETQYF.

This clonotype was counted between two and nine times. The V and J genes are TRBV24-1 and TRBJ2-1; D remains unclear. CDR3 length: 13 residues. The ends were cut back, 5 bases at V and 4 bases at J, with 8 bases in the middle. Germline loops: CDR1 KGHDR, CDR2 SFDVKD. The CDR3 reads CATSGPIYNEQFF. In DNA, the CDR3 is TGTGCCACCAGTGGCCCTATTTACAATGAGCAGTTCTTC.

The V gene is TRBV5-5, the J gene TRBJ2-1; D is unresolved. V dropped 0 bases and J dropped 4 bases, with 8 bases sitting between them. The CDR3 is 14 residues long. The germline V gene encodes CDR1 SGHKS and CDR2 YYEKEE (reference sequence). CDR3 DNA: TGTGCCAGCAGCTTGGTCCCAGATTACAATGAGCAGTTCTTC. Residues: CASSLVPDYNEQFF.

Of note for this clonotype: At one of its ends the junction is not consistent with the germline gene, which may arise from a read error. The rearrangement links TRBV10-3 to TRBJ2-7; 7 bases are a match to TRBD1. Germline CDR1 and CDR2: ENHRY and SYGVKD. This CDR3 region has 15 residues. The CDR3 DNA is TGTGCCATCAGTGATCCGGTGACAGGGTGGTACGACCAGTACTTC. It translates to CAISDPVTGWYDQYF.

The rearrangement joins TRBV21-1 to TRBJ1-5; the table names TRBD1, a call not compared with the DNA. TRBV21-1 is shown as a pseudogene. CDR3 length: 15 amino acids. CDR3 coding DNA: TGTGCCAGCAGCAATGGGGGAGGGGGCCGTCAGCCCCAGCATTTT. This gives the protein CASSNGGGGRQPQHF.

The chain uses TRBV2 and TRBJ2-3; 8 nucleotides line up with TRBD1. The CDR3 covers 15 residues. Germline values: CDR1 SNHLY, CDR2 FYNNEI. V lost 5 bases to trimming and J lost 8 bases; unmatched junction nucleotides: 12. CDR3 sequence: CASSSGQGRAGTQYF. The CDR3 DNA sequence: TGTGCCAGCAGTTCTGGACAGGGCCGGGCAGGTACGCAGTATTTT.

V gene TRBV7-2 combines with J gene TRBJ2-3, with TRBD2 matching over 14 bases. This CDR3 region has 16 residues. The J segment lost 5 bases and the V segment lost 5 bases, leaving 6 bases of the junction unmatched. The germline gives CDR1 SGHTA, CDR2 FQGNSA. The CDR3 nucleotides read TGTGCCAGCAGCCCGGGACTAGCGGGAGATCTAGATACGCAGTATTTT. Translating gives CASSPGLAGDLDTQYF.

V and J are TRBV7-9 and TRBJ1-1; D perhaps matches TRBD1 (5 bases). Trimming left V 5 bases short and J 7 bases short, with 17 bases between. Per the germline V gene, CDR1 is SEHNR and CDR2 is FQNEAQ (reference sequence). There are 14 residues in the CDR3. CDR3 nucleotides: TGTGCCAGCAGCCCCTCGGCAGGGAGGGATGAAGCTTTCTTT. This gives the protein CASSPSAGRDEAFF.

This chain joins TRBV5-1 and TRBJ2-3, with D perhaps matching TRBD2 (5 bases). This CDR3 is built from 16 residues. Trimming left V 0 bases short and J 0 bases short, with 11 bases between. From germline, CDR1 is SGHRS and CDR2 YFSETQ. CDR3 amino acids: CASSLADGGSTDTQYF. In DNA form, the CDR3 reads TGCGCCAGCAGCTTGGCGGACGGCGGGAGCACAGATACGCAGTATTTT. The full variable domain, its missing parts supplied by reference TRBV5-1 and TRBJ2-3, is KAGVTQTPRYLIKTRGQQVTLSCSPISGHRSVSWYQQTPGQGLQFLFEYFSETQRNKGNFPGRFSGRQFSNSRSEMNVSTLELGDSALYLCASSLADGGSTDTQYFGPGTRLTVL.

The V gene is TRBV27, the J gene TRBJ2-2; 9 positions match TRBD2. This CDR3 comprises 17 residues. Trimming at V came to 4 bases and at J to 4 bases, leaving 10 bases not matched to a gene. Germline loops: CDR1 MNHEY, CDR2 SMNVEV (reference sequence). The CDR3 spells CASSSYSGRNATGELFF. In DNA form, the CDR3 reads TGTGCCAGCAGTTCATATAGCGGGAGAAATGCCACCGGGGAGCTGTTTTTT.

V and J are TRBV20-1 and TRBJ2-2; no definite D call. The CDR3 consists of 16 residues. CDR1 DFQATT and CDR2 SNEGSKA come from the germline V gene (reference sequence). The germline V and J ends were trimmed by 6 bases and 1 base, with 18 bases remaining between them. The CDR3 protein is CSARPNTALNTGELFF. The CDR3 nucleotides read TGCAGTGCCCGCCCAAATACGGCACTGAACACCGGGGAGCTGTTTTTT.

V gene TRBV20-1 combines with J gene TRBJ2-7, with D unresolved. V lost 0 bases and J lost 3, with 9 bases in between. Per the germline V gene, CDR1 is DFQATT and CDR2 is SNEGSKA (reference sequence). The CDR3 is 13 amino acids. The CDR3 DNA reads as TGCAGTGCTAGAGACAGCTCAATCTACGAGCAGTACTTC. Protein product: CSARDSSIYEQYF.

This clonotype turned up a few times. V is TRBV7-9 and J is TRBJ1-2; TRBD1 matches 8 bases. Trimming took 4 bases from V and 5 from J; bases not matched to a gene: 6. CDR1 is SEHNR and CDR2 is FQNEAQ in the germline V gene (reference sequence). The CDR3 totals 14 residues. In DNA, the CDR3 is TGTGCCAGCAGCTCGTTGGGACAGGCATATGGCTACACCTTC. This gives the protein CASSSLGQAYGYTF.

The chain is built from TRBV29-1 and TRBJ2-7, with 14 positions matching TRBD2. Trimming at V came to 4 bases and at J to 3 bases, leaving 5 bases not matched to a gene. The length of the CDR3 is 15 residues. From germline, CDR1 is SQVTM and CDR2 ANQGSEA. CDR3 residues: CSVGGLAGEGYEQYF. The CDR3 bases are TGCAGCGTTGGGGGACTAGCGGGAGAGGGCTACGAGCAGTACTTC.

The chain couples TRBV20-1 to TRBJ2-5; 13 bases map to TRBD2. The DNA end is more similar to TRBJ2-7, so the J call may be wrong. The CDR3 length is 14 residues. Germline CDR1 is DFQATT and CDR2 is SNEGSKA (reference sequence). CDR3 amino acids: CSAGTSGIIHEQYF. CDR3 in DNA: TGCAGTGCGGGGACTAGCGGGATCATCCACGAGCAGTACTTC.

This clonotype was recorded a few times. The chain joins TRBV6-1 to TRBJ2-1, with 9 nucleotides matching TRBD2. The CDR3 contains 16 residues. V lost 6 bases and J lost 4; bases outside the gene matches: 10. The V gene's germline CDR1 is MNHNS and CDR2 SASEGT. The CDR3 here is CASSPVAGDKYNEQFF. The CDR3, as DNA: TGTGCCAGCAGCCCTGTAGCGGGAGATAAGTACAATGAGCAGTTCTTC.

On this clonotype itself: One junction end does not reproduce the germline sequence, and a read error may be involved. This chain uses TRBV25-1 with TRBJ1-3; possible D gene TRBD1, 6 bases. The CDR3 is 16 amino acids. In germline, CDR1 is MGHDK, CDR2 SYGVNS. Here the CDR3 DNA reads TGTGCCAGCAGTGATTGGACAGCAATCTCTGGAACCACCATATATTTT. It specifies CASSDWTAISGTTIYF.

The chain has TRBV6-1 and TRBJ1-5; no firm D call. The CDR3 contains 15 residues. Trimming removed 3 bases from V and 6 bases from J, with 15 bases in between. The germline gives CDR1 MNHNS, CDR2 SASEGT. In nucleotides, the CDR3 is TGTGCCAGCAGTGAGACGGGGTATGTTGGTCAGCCCCAGCATTTT. Protein sequence: CASSETGYVGQPQHF.

The rearrangement uses TRBV7-9 and TRBJ1-4; D ambiguous. This CDR3 comprises 16 residues. V lost 5 bases and J lost 4, with 17 bases in between. In germline, CDR1 is SEHNR, CDR2 FQNEAQ (reference sequence). CDR3 in amino acids: CASSPLRTELNEKLFF. The CDR3 DNA reads TGTGCCAGCAGCCCGCTGCGGACGGAACTTAATGAAAAACTGTTTTTT.

The chain couples TRBV9 to TRBJ2-5; D remains unclear. Germline CDR1 SGDLS, CDR2 YYNGEE. Trimming took 3 bases from V and 4 from J, leaving 19 bases between them. The CDR3 sequence is 16 residues long. This chain's CDR3 is CASSADRKTLSETQYF. Written as DNA, the CDR3 is TGTGCCAGCAGCGCAGACCGGAAGACTTTGTCAGAGACCCAGTACTTC.

The chain links TRBV20-1 to TRBJ2-7; 11 positions match TRBD2. Trimming took 2 bases from V and 0 from J; bases not matched to a gene: 3. The CDR3 consists of 15 residues. CDR1 and CDR2 (germline): DFQATT, SNEGSKA (reference sequence). In DNA form, the CDR3 reads TGCAGTGCTAGACCTCTAGCGGGGGGCTCCTACGAGCAGTACTTC. It codes for CSARPLAGGSYEQYF.

The V and J genes are TRBV4-1 and TRBJ2-5; D uncertain. The closer fit of TRBJ2-7 to the DNA end suggests the J call may be wrong. CDR1 MGHRA and CDR2 YSYEKL come from the germline V gene. The CDR3 contains 14 residues. CDR3 DNA: TGCGCCAGCAGCCAAGGAGGCTTTTCGGACGAGCAGTACTTC. Amino acids: CASSQGGFSDEQYF.

This chain uses TRBV25-1 with TRBJ1-4; TRBD1 aligns across 9 bases. Trimming at V came to 3 bases and at J to 7 bases, leaving 6 bases not matched to a gene. CDR1 MGHDK and CDR2 SYGVNS come from the germline V gene. This CDR3 region has 15 residues. CDR3 in amino acids: CASSESDRGAEKLFF. In DNA, the CDR3 is TGTGCCAGCAGTGAGTCGGACAGGGGAGCTGAAAAACTGTTTTTT.